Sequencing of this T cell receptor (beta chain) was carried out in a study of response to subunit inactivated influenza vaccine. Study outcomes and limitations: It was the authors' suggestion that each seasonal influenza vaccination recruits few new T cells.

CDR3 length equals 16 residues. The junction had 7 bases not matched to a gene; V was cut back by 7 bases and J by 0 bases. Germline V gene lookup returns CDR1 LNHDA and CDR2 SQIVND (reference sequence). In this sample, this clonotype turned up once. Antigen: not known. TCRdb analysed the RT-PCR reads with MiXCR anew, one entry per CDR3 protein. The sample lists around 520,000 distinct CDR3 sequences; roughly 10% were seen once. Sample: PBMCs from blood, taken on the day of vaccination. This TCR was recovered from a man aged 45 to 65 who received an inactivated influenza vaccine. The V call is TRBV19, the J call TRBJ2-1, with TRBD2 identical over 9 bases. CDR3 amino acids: CASIASGTSSYNEQFF. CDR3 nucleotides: TGTGCCAGTATCGCTAGCGGGACGAGCTCCTACAATGAGCAGTTCTTC.